A selection of T cell receptor beta chains follows, all from one sample in a study of T cell repertoires in cytomegalovirus infection. TCRdb redid the calling of the reads with MiXCR, one entry per CDR3 protein. Here the sample spans about 300,000 distinct CDR3 sequences, about 25% being singletons. The sample was PBMCs. The receptor set was obtained from a human donor in good health (CMV status not recorded). Some clones in this sample may be carry-over from other donors' samples. CDR3s include the opening cysteine and the closing phenylalanine or tryptophan. The D gene is left open where the match is weak. Where a row states a size, it is once, few, many or the class of an expanded clone; other rows omit it.

TRBJ1-5,TRBV2,NA,NA,CASVKIEGGNQPQHF,TGTGCCAGCGTAAAGATCGAGGGTGGGAATCAGCCCCAGCATTTT
TRBJ2-7,TRBV11-2,few,NA,CASSLLPLGSYEQYF,TGTGCCAGCAGCTTACTCCCGCTCGGCTCCTACGAGCAGTACTTC
TRBJ1-4,TRBV7-9,many,TRBD1,CASSPTRQGTGEKLFF,TGTGCCAGCAGCCCGACTAGACAGGGGACGGGTGAAAAACTGTTTTTT
TRBJ1-2,TRBV27,NA,TRBD1,CASSWTGNYGYTF,TGTGCCAGCAGTTGGACAGGGAACTATGGCTACACCTTC
TRBJ2-6,TRBV27,many,NA,CASMVTGLRSGANVLTF,TGTGCCAGCATGGTTACGGGATTAAGATCTGGGGCCAACGTCCTGACTTTC
TRBJ1-5,TRBV7-2,once,TRBD1,CASSSQTGDNQPQHF,TGTGCCAGCAGCTCACAGACAGGGGACAATCAGCCCCAGCATTTT
TRBJ2-5,TRBV11-2,many,TRBD1,CASSLVDREETQYF,TGTGCCAGCAGCTTAGTGGACAGGGAAGAGACCCAGTACTTC
TRBJ1-1,TRBV19,NA,NA,CATGKTVAQRTEAFF,TGTGCCACCGGGAAGACAGTGGCCCAGAGGACTGAAGCTTTCTTT
TRBJ2-7,TRBV6-5,NA,NA,CASRLDGGVYEQYF,TGTGCCAGCAGACTCGACGGTGGGGTCTACGAGCAGTACTTC
TRBJ1-1,TRBV5-4,NA,NA,CASSRGQNTEAFF,TGTGCCAGCAGTAGGGGACAAAACACTGAAGCTTTCTTT
TRBJ2-1,TRBV19,NA,NA,CASSILRYNEQFF,TGTGCCAGTAGTATTTTGCGGTACAATGAGCAGTTCTTC
TRBJ1-4,TRBV7-2,NA,TRBD1,CASSLEDREGANEKLFF,TGTGCCAGCAGCTTAGAGGACAGGGAGGGCGCTAATGAAAAACTGTTTTTT
TRBJ2-1,TRBV4-2,few,TRBD2,CASSQRDGGDPNYNEQFF,TGTGCCAGCAGCCAGAGAGATGGGGGGGACCCCAATTACAATGAGCAGTTCTTC
TRBJ1-4,TRBV7-9,many,NA,CASSLEVLSGANEKLFF,TGTGCCAGCAGCTTAGAGGTCCTTTCCGGAGCTAATGAAAAACTGTTTTTT
TRBJ2-3,TRBV7-2,many,NA,CASSLVGQGDTQYF,TGTGCCAGCAGCTTAGTGGGTCAGGGCGATACGCAGTATTTT
TRBJ2-6,TRBV19,NA,NA,CASSPIRGGTSGANVLTF,TGTGCCAGTAGTCCTATCAGGGGGGGCACGTCTGGGGCCAACGTCCTGACTTTC
TRBJ2-1,TRBV28,many,TRBD2,CASSSAGGNSYNEQFF,TGTGCCAGCAGTTCGGCGGGGGGTAACTCCTACAATGAGCAGTTCTTC
TRBJ2-1,TRBV7-2,few,TRBD2,CASSLGRLAGGNEQFF,TGTGCCAGCAGCCTCGGACGCCTAGCGGGAGGAAATGAGCAGTTCTTC
TRBJ2-5,TRBV7-9,many,NA,CASSVNQETQYF,TGTGCCAGCAGCGTCAACCAAGAGACCCAGTACTTC
TRBJ2-1,TRBV20-1,NA,TRBD1,CSARKRQGDYNEQFF,TGCAGTGCTAGGAAGAGACAGGGGGACTACAATGAGCAGTTCTTC
TRBJ2-3,TRBV20-1,few,NA,CSALGQGSTDTQYF,TGCAGTGCTTTGGGGCAGGGGAGCACAGATACGCAGTATTTT
TRBJ1-2,TRBV4-1,NA,NA,CASSQDWGKNYGYTF,TGCGCCAGCAGCCAAGATTGGGGGAAAAACTATGGCTACACCTTC
TRBJ1-1,TRBV7-6,NA,NA,CASSLGGGLSTEAFF,TGTGCCAGCAGCTTAGGGGGGGGGCTGAGCACTGAAGCTTTCTTT
TRBJ2-3,TRBV7-9,many,NA,CASSDTITDTQYF,TGTGCCAGCAGCGACACTATCACAGATACGCAGTATTTT
TRBJ2-6,TRBV5-4,NA,TRBD2,CASSSQTSGRAGANVLTF,TGTGCCAGCAGCTCTCAGACTAGCGGGAGGGCTGGGGCCAACGTCCTGACTTTC
TRBJ2-5,TRBV12-3/TRBV12-4,NA,NA,CASSLNIETQYF,TGTGCCAGCAGTTTAAATATAGAGACCCAGTACTTC
TRBJ1-5,TRBV6-2/TRBV6-3,NA,NA,CASRPTGRYQPQHF,TGTGCCAGCAGACCCACAGGGCGGTATCAGCCCCAGCATTTT
TRBJ2-2,TRBV10-3,NA,TRBD1,CATRVRDRARTGELFF,TGTGCCACCCGGGTTCGGGACAGGGCGAGGACCGGGGAGCTGTTTTTT
TRBJ2-1,TRBV12-3/TRBV12-4,few,NA,CASSLNRPGNEQFF,TGTGCCAGCAGTTTAAATCGCCCGGGGAATGAGCAGTTCTTC
TRBJ2-3,TRBV7-7,many,TRBD2,CASSPSGGADTQYF,TGTGCTAGCAGCCCTAGCGGGGGAGCAGATACGCAGTATTTT
TRBJ2-2,TRBV12-3/TRBV12-4,NA,NA,CASSPEGDHGELFF,TGTGCCAGCAGCCCCGAGGGGGATCACGGGGAGCTGTTTTTT
TRBJ1-1,TRBV5-1,NA,NA,CASSVFGVSSEAFF,TGCGCCAGCTCCGTCTTCGGGGTAAGCTCTGAAGCTTTCTTT
TRBJ2-3,TRBV7-2,many,TRBD1,CASSLRGPADTQYF,TGTGCCAGCAGCCTCAGGGGGCCGGCAGATACGCAGTATTTT
TRBJ1-5,TRBV7-2,many,NA,CASSPSQGNQPQHF,TGTGCCAGCAGCCCATCACAGGGCAATCAGCCCCAGCATTTT
TRBJ2-2,TRBV7-2,many,TRBD1,CASSQTVGQGVNGELFF,TGTGCCAGCAGCCAAACTGTAGGACAGGGGGTAAACGGGGAGCTGTTTTTT
TRBJ1-1,TRBV10-2,NA,NA,CASRNDRLTEAFF,TGCGCCAGTCGTAATGACAGACTCACTGAAGCTTTCTTT
TRBJ2-4,TRBV7-2,NA,TRBD2,CASSLVSGATLAKNIRYF,TGTGCCAGCAGCTTAGTTAGCGGGGCCACCTTAGCCAAAAACATTCGGTACTTC
TRBJ2-3,TRBV29-1,few,TRBD2,CSVEDPGTSGSTDTQYF,TGCAGCGTTGAAGACCCCGGGACTAGCGGAAGCACAGATACGCAGTATTTT
TRBJ2-1,TRBV11-2,few,TRBD1,CASSSDRVYNEQFF,TGTGCCAGCAGCTCTGACAGGGTCTACAATGAGCAGTTCTTC
TRBJ2-3,TRBV12-3/TRBV12-4,many,TRBD2,CASSGLAGTDTQYF,TGTGCCAGCAGCGGACTAGCGGGCACAGATACGCAGTATTTT
TRBJ1-1,TRBV5-1,NA,NA,CASSLMTRVNTEAFF,TGCGCCAGCAGCCTGATGACACGGGTGAACACTGAAGCTTTCTTT
TRBJ2-2,TRBV20-1,few,TRBD2,CSAGRGGSGSFSGELFF,TGCAGTGCGGGAAGAGGTGGTAGCGGGAGTTTTTCCGGGGAGCTGTTTTTT
TRBJ2-5,TRBV7-2,many,NA,CASSLSLRETQYF,TGTGCCAGCAGCTTGAGCCTTCGAGAGACCCAGTACTTC
TRBJ2-1,TRBV29-1,NA,NA,CSALELVPEQFF,TGCAGCGCCCTAGAGTTGGTTCCTGAGCAGTTCTTC
TRBJ2-4,TRBV7-2,few,NA,CASSLARAVTKNIQYF,TGTGCCAGCAGCTTAGCCAGGGCGGTGACCAAAAACATTCAGTACTTC
TRBJ1-5,TRBV5-5,NA,TRBD1,CASSADRYNQPQHF,TGTGCCAGCAGCGCGGACAGGTACAATCAGCCCCAGCATTTT
TRBJ2-1,TRBV5-1,NA,TRBD2,CASSLHGTRGSFRVYNERFF,TGCGCCAGCAGCTTGCACGGGACTAGGGGATCGTTCCGGGTTTACAATGAGCGGTTCTTC
TRBJ2-3,TRBV29-1,NA,TRBD2,CSVASGSGTDTQYF,TGCAGCGTCGCTAGCGGGAGTGGGACAGATACGCAGTATTTT